This TCR beta chain was profiled in a study of T cell changes during pregnancy in multiple sclerosis. The CDR3 runs 14 residues. The germline V gene has CDR1 SNHLY and CDR2 FYNNEI. V gave up 1 base and J gave up 2 bases, with 7 bases separating them. Sequencing used immunoSEQ multiplex PCR; TCRdb keeps in-frame clones, though not all of them. Here the sample spans about 59,000 clones, about 93% being singletons. The specimen comprised peripheral blood, sampled in the third trimester of pregnancy. This TCR was recovered from a female donor in good health, enrolled as a control in a pregnancy study. The chain is built from TRBV2 and TRBJ2-3; D may be TRBD1 (5 bases). CDR3 DNA: TGTGCCAGCAGTGAAGAGGGGTTCACAGATACGCAGTATTTT. Translating it yields CASSEEGFTDTQYF.